One TCR beta chain is described in this entry. The antigen it recognizes is unknown. No quality values exist for individual bases; no much larger clone is one base distant. The sample carries other DNA sequences with the same CDR3. The immunoSEQ Assay, a bias-controlled multiplex PCR, was used to amplify TCRbeta CDR3 regions from genomic DNA. The original methods were these. The number of nucleated cells in each sample was estimated by amplification of reference gene primers within the assay. To quantify the absolute abundance of each unique TCRbeta CDR3 rearrangement, sequence reads were collapsed and filtered. For each sample, productive Simpson clonality was calculated as the square root of Simpson's diversity index across productive rearrangements. TCRdb mirrors the immuneACCESS table, restricted to in-frame sequences. Some clones are absent from its copies; in checked studies, under half trace to an unresolved V gene, and the reason for the others is unknown. V, J and clone size are taken as reported in that table, and D and trimming were inferred from the DNA itself. In all, the sample holds 100,000 to 120,000 clones, and 70% to 90% of those were seen once. More than 4% of the sample is held by the ten biggest clonotypes.

This specimen comes from a study of blood T cell repertoires in COVID-19 (TCRdb year 2020). A note on the overall study: Collaborator samples came from the United States, Italy and Spain and covered acute and convalescent phases of COVID-19. Sample metadata almost always included a de-identified subject ID, COVID-19 status, age in years and sex. Where available, HLA class I and class II types were taken from metadata supplied by the sample provider and were not determined by assay-based typing. Subjects who had been exposed to COVID-19, were actively infected with it, or had recovered from it provided the deeply sampled blood TCRbeta repertoires that made up the dataset. The repertoires were released in a freely available public database intended as a resource for research on the immune response to SARS-CoV-2. Samples were obtained from the ongoing ImmuneRACE study (first 160 participants) and from over 1,000 subjects provided by 6 global collaborators. The material from the prospective study consisted of cDNA or gDNA derived from T cells, B-cell-depleted T cells, or PBMCs.

The CDR3 sequence holds 13 residues, the cysteine and phenylalanine included. Only the CDR3 part of the read is kept: 39 bases, read in frame from the first base. V loses 4 bases of germline sequence and J loses 1 base, and the interval between the two ends is 6 bases. Each collaborating institution followed its own protocols to collect whole blood in K2EDTA tubes. For TCRbeta analysis, collaborators shipped samples as frozen whole blood, isolated PBMCs, or DNA extracted from either of those sample types. General findings and caveats noted by the study authors: The amount of clinical and demographic metadata varied by source and participant and was provided uncurated.

The clonotype originates from a human donor in a cohort sampled during active COVID-19. The rearranged segments are TRBV12-3 or TRBV12-4 and TRBJ2-3, with the D gene not confidently named. Material: peripheral blood. The DNA sequence is TGTGCCAGCAGTTCCCCCGGCACAGATACGCAGTATTTT. This is translated as CASSSPGTDTQYF.